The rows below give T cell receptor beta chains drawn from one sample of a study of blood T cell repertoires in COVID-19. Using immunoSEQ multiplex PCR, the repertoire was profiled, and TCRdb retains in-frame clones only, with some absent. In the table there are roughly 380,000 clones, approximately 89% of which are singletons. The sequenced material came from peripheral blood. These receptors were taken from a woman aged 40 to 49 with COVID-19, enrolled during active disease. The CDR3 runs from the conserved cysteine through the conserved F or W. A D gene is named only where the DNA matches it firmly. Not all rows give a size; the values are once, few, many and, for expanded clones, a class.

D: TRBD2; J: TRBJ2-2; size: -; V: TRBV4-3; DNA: TGCGCCAGCAGCCAAGATGAGTCAGGACTAGCGGGGGACCTCGGGGAGCTGTTTTTT; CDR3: CASSQDESGLAGDLGELFF
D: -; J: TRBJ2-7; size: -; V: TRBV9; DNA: TGTGCCAGCAGCGTAGAGACAGGCGCCTACGAGCAGTACTTC; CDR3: CASSVETGAYEQYF
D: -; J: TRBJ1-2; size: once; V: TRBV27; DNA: TGTGCCAGCAGTGGGGGGGACCCGACTGGCTATGGCTACACCTTC; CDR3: CASSGGDPTGYGYTF
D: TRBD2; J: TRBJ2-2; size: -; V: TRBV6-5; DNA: TGTGCCAGCAAACTAGCGGACACCGGGGAGCTGTTTTTT; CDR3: CASKLADTGELFF
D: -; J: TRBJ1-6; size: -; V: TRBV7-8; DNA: TGTGCCAGCAGCTTATTGCGGCAGCGGGATAATTCACCCCTCCACTTT; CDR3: CASSLLRQRDNSPLHF
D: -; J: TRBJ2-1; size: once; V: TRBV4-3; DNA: TGCGCCAGCAGCCCAGGGACTCACTACAATGAGCAGTTCTTC; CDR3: CASSPGTHYNEQFF
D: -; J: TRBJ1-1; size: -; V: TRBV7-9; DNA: TGTGCCGTAAGCGGGGGGTTTGACACTGAAGCTTTCTTT; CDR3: CAVSGGFDTEAFF
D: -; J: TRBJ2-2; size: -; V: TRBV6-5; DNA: TGTGCCAGCGCCTACCAGCTAGCGAACACCGGGGAGCTGTTTTTT; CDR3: CASAYQLANTGELFF
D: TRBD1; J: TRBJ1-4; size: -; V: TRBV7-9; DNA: TGTGCCAGCAGCTTAGGACAGGGCGGCGAAAAACTGTTTTTT; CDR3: CASSLGQGGEKLFF
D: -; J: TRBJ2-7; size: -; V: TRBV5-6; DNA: TGTGCCAGCAGCCCAAGGAGCTCCTACGAGCAGTACTTC; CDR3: CASSPRSSYEQYF
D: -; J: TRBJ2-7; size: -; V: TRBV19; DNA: TGTGCCAGTAGGATCAGCACCCAGGGATTGTACGAGCAGTACTTC; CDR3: CASRISTQGLYEQYF
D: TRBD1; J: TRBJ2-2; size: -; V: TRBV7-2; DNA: TGTGCCAGCAGCATAATGGGACAGGGTGGAGCCGGGGAGCTGTTTTTT; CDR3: CASSIMGQGGAGELFF
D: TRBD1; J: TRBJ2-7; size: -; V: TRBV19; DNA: TGTGCCAGTAGTATAGCGACAGGGTCTACCTACGAGCAGTACTTC; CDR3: CASSIATGSTYEQYF
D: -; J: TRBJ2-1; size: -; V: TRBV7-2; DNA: TGTGCCAGCAGCTTAGTGGACAGTGGCCTTGAGCAGTTCTTC; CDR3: CASSLVDSGLEQFF
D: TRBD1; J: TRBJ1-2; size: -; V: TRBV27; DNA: TGTGCCAGCAGTCCTACAGGGGCTTACTATGGCTACACCTTC; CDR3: CASSPTGAYYGYTF
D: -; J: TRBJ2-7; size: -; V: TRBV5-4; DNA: TGTGCCAGCAGCCTGGGTGGCGGTGGCCCCTACGAGCAGTACTTC; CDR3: CASSLGGGGPYEQYF
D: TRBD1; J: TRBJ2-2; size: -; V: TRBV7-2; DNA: TGTGCCAGCAGCAGGGACAGGGCCGACACCGGGGAGCTGTTTTTT; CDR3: CASSRDRADTGELFF
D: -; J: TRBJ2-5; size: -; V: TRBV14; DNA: TGTGCCAGCAGCCAAGCCCGGACAGTCCTCCAAGAGACCCAGTACTTC; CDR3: CASSQARTVLQETQYF
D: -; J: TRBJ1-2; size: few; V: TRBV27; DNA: TGTGCCAGCAGTTTAAGTAGCGGGCCTCCGCGATACTATGGCTACACCTTC; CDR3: CASSLSSGPPRYYGYTF
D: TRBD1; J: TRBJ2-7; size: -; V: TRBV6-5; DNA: TGTGCCAGCAAGGTCGGCCAGGGGGTCCGCGAGCAGTACTTC; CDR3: CASKVGQGVREQYF
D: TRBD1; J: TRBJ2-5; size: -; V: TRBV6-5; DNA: TGTGCCAGCAGTTACCCTTACAGGGGGATAGGAGAGACCCAGTACTTC; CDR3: CASSYPYRGIGETQYF
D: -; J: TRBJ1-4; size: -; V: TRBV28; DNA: TGTGCGTCCGACAGCGCAACTAATGAAAAACTGTTTTTT; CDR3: CASDSATNEKLFF
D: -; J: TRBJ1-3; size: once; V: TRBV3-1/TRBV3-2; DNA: TGTGCCAGCAGCCAAGTCCCCGGATGGGACATCTCTGGAAACACCATATATTTT; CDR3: CASSQVPGWDISGNTIYF
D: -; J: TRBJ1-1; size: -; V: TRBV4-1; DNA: TGCGCTTCTAGGGGCGTCTTGTTTAACACTGAAGCTTTCTTT; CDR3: CASRGVLFNTEAFF
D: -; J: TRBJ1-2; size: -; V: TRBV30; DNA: TGTGCCTGGATAGCGGGCTATGGCTACACCTTC; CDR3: CAWIAGYGYTF
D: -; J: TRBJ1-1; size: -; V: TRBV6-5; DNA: TGTGCCAGCACTATACAGGGTACGGCTGAAGCTTTCTTT; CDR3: CASTIQGTAEAFF
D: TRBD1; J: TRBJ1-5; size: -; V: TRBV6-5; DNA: TGTGCCAGCAGCCCGACAGGGGAAAGGCAGCCCCAGCATTTT; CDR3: CASSPTGERQPQHF
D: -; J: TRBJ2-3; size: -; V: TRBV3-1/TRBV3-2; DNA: TGTGCCAGCAGCCAAGAATCAGCTAGCGGCACAGATACGCAGTATTTT; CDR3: CASSQESASGTDTQYF
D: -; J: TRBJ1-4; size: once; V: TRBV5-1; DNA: TGCGCCAGCAGCCCTAGGGTGATTAGCGGGTCTAATGAAAAACTGTTTTTT; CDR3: CASSPRVISGSNEKLFF
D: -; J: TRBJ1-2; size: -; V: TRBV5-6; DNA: TGTGCCAGCAGCTTGGCCAGGTCTTCCTATGGCTACACCTTC; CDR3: CASSLARSSYGYTF
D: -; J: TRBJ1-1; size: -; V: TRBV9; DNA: TGTGCCAGCAGCCTCAAGCAGTCAGGGTCTGAAGCTTTCTTT; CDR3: CASSLKQSGSEAFF
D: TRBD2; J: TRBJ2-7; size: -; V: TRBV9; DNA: TGTGCCAGCAGCGTAACGTGGGACTATGGGCGAAGCGAGCAGTACTTC; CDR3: CASSVTWDYGRSEQYF
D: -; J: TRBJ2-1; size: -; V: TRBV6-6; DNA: TGTGCCACTATTCCACCGGGGTCCTACAATGAGCAGTTCTTC; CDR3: CATIPPGSYNEQFF
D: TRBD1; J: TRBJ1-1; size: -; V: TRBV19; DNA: TGTGCCAGTAGTATTTGGACAGGGGATCAGGCTTTCTTT; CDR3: CASSIWTGDQAFF
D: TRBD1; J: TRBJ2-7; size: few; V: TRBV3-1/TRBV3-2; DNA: TGTGCCAGCAGCCAAGTACAGGGGGCGGGAGAGCAGTACTTC; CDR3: CASSQVQGAGEQYF
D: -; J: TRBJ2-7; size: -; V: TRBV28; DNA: TGTGCCAGCAGTTGGGGCAGAGAGCAGTACTTC; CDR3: CASSWGREQYF
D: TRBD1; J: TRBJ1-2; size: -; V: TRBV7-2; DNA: TGTGCCAGCAGCTTAGATTGGGGACAGTCTAACTATGGCTACACCTTC; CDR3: CASSLDWGQSNYGYTF
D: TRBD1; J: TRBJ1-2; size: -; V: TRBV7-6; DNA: TGTGCCAGCAGCGCCAGACAGGGGATGGAAGGCTACACCTTC; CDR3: CASSARQGMEGYTF
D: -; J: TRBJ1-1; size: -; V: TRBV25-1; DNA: TGTGCCAGCAGTGAATTGGTAGGGGGGGACACTGAAGCTTTCTTT; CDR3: CASSELVGGDTEAFF
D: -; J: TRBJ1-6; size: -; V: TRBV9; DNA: TGTGCCAGCAGCGTAGCACCAGGTCCCTCGCGGGTTTCACCCCTCCACTTT; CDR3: CASSVAPGPSRVSPLHF
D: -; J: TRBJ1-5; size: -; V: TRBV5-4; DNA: TGTGCCAGCAGCTTTGACAAAGTAGGTAATCAGCCCCAGCATTTT; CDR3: CASSFDKVGNQPQHF
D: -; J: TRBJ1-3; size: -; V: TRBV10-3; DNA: TGTGCCATCAGTCGTGGAAACACCATATATTTT; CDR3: CAISRGNTIYF
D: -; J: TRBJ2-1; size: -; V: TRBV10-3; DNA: TGTGCCATCAGTGCCCACGGGAATGAGCAGTTCTTC; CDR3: CAISAHGNEQFF
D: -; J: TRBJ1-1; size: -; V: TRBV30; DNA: TGTGCCTGGAGTAGGACAGAGAACACTGAAGCTTTCTTT; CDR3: CAWSRTENTEAFF
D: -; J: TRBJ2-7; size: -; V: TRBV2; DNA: TGTGCCAGCAGTGAAGGGGCAGGGGTCTCCTACGAGCAGTACTTC; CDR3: CASSEGAGVSYEQYF
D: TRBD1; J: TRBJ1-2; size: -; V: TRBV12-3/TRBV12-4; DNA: TGTGCCAGCAGTTTAGAACAGGGGAGCGGCTACACCTTC; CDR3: CASSLEQGSGYTF
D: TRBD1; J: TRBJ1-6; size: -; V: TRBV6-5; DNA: TGTGCCAGCAGTTACTTTACAGGGGTAGATAATTCACCCCTCCACTTT; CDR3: CASSYFTGVDNSPLHF
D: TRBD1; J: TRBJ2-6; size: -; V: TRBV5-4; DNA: TGTGCCAGCAGGCCCACAGGGGGCGCTGGGGCCAACGTCCTGACTTTC; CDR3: CASRPTGGAGANVLTF